These 30 T cell receptor beta chains were sequenced from one sample in a study of T-cell memory formation after mild COVID-19. TCRdb reprocessed the 5' RACE reads via MiXCR and lists one record per CDR3 protein. Counted here are 75,000 to 90,000 distinct CDR3 sequences, 11% to 15% occurring once; the ten biggest clones make up 30% to 35%. Sequencing was carried out using PBMCs or a T cell subset sorted from them (not recorded which). The receptors originated from an adult woman who had mild COVID-19 (a few samples of this study predate the infection). Cell type and time point are not known.

CDR3 residues: CASSTGTSPYEQYF. The CDR3, as DNA: TGTGCCAGCAGCACCGGGACTAGTCCCTACGAGCAGTACTTC. The V and J genes are TRBV7-9 and TRBJ2-7; TRBD2 matches at 8 bases. The CDR3 spans 14 residues. Per germline, CDR1 SEHNR and CDR2 FQNEAQ (reference sequence). Trimming took 5 bases from V and 2 from J; bases not matched to a gene: 5.

The V gene is TRBV5-1, the J gene TRBJ2-5; no definite D call. Per the germline V gene, CDR1 is SGHRS and CDR2 is YFSETQ. The length of the CDR3 is 17 residues. Trimming pared 0 bases from V and 5 bases from J, leaving 20 bases between. Here the CDR3 reads CASSLGGIGPFEETQYF. CDR3 DNA sequence: TGCGCCAGCAGCTTGGGTGGAATCGGACCTTTTGAGGAGACCCAGTACTTC. The full variable domain, in which reference TRBV5-1 and TRBJ2-5 provide the parts outside the CDR3, is KAGVTQTPRYLIKTRGQQVTLSCSPISGHRSVSWYQQTPGQGLQFLFEYFSETQRNKGNFPGRFSGRQFSNSRSEMNVSTLELGDSALYLCASSLGGIGPFEETQYFGPGTRLLVL.

The chain couples TRBV4-2 to TRBJ2-3; no reliable D call. Trimming pared 0 bases from V and 0 bases from J, leaving 7 bases between. CDR3 length: 15 amino acids. Germline lookup yields CDR1 LGHNA and CDR2 YNFKEQ. CDR3 DNA sequence: TGTGCCAGCAGCCAAGAGGGCCCCAGCACAGATACGCAGTATTTT. Translation gives CASSQEGPSTDTQYF.

This chain joins TRBV6-5 and TRBJ2-5, with 7 positions matching TRBD2. Trimming cost V 8 bases and J 5 bases; bases outside gene matches: 14. The length of the CDR3 is 15 residues. Germline V gene lookup returns CDR1 MNHEY and CDR2 SVGAGI. The CDR3 bases are TGTGCCAGCGGCCCGACTAGCAGGCCTGCGGAGACCCAGTACTTC. The encoded protein is CASGPTSRPAETQYF.

This clonotype was seen a few times. This rearrangement joins TRBV11-2 to TRBJ2-1; D possibly corresponds to TRBD2 (6 bases). CDR1 is SGHAT and CDR2 is FQNNGV in the germline V gene. The CDR3 is 16 amino acids. The ends were cut back, 6 bases at V and 3 bases at J, with 18 bases in the middle. The CDR3 sequence: CASRFVGAGYYNEQFF. The CDR3 DNA reads TGTGCCAGCAGGTTCGTAGGGGCGGGATACTACAATGAGCAGTTCTTC.

This chain joins TRBV20-1 and TRBJ2-1, with 12 bases lining up with TRBD2. The CDR3 totals 15 residues. J was trimmed by 9 bases and V by 3 bases; bases with no gene match: 9. Germline lookup yields CDR1 DFQATT and CDR2 SNEGSKA (reference sequence). The CDR3 spells CSASKLAGGWGEQFF. The CDR3 DNA reads as TGCAGTGCTAGTAAACTAGCGGGGGGATGGGGTGAGCAGTTCTTC.

This clonotype was recorded a few times. The genes are TRBV25-1 and TRBJ1-5, with D possibly TRBD1 on 5 matching bases. The CDR3 has 12 amino acids. Germline CDR1 and CDR2: MGHDK and SYGVNS. Trimming shortened V by 6 bases and J by 4 bases, and 7 bases separated the two germline ends. CDR3 coding DNA: TGTGCCAGCAGAGGGGTTAATCAGCCCCAGCATTTT. Translating gives CASRGVNQPQHF.

The gene calls are TRBV9 and TRBJ2-3; TRBD1 matches 7 bases. Germline V gives CDR1 SGDLS, CDR2 YYNGEE. CDR3 length: 15 residues. V lost 7 bases and J lost 2; bases outside the gene matches: 10. CDR3 sequence reads: CASGTTGRVTDTQYF. Written as DNA, the CDR3 is TGTGCCAGCGGGACGACAGGGAGAGTCACAGATACGCAGTATTTT.

The chain employs TRBV5-1 and TRBJ2-7, with 9 positions matching TRBD1. Germline V lookup: CDR1 SGHRS, CDR2 YFSETQ. This CDR3 has 17 amino acids. The J segment lost 4 bases and the V segment lost 4 bases, leaving 15 bases of the junction unmatched. Written as DNA, the CDR3 is TGCGCCAGCAGCCGAATCACTGCGGGACAGGGACCATACGAGCAGTACTTC. It specifies CASSRITAGQGPYEQYF.

This chain connects TRBV5-1 to TRBJ1-5, with D perhaps matching TRBD1 (5 bases). Looked up from germline, CDR1 is SGHRS and CDR2 is YFSETQ. The CDR3 runs 18 residues. The ends were cut back, 0 bases at V and 0 bases at J, with 16 bases in the middle. CDR3 coding DNA: TGCGCCAGCAGCTTGGTGCCAGGGAGTTGGCTTAGCAATCAGCCCCAGCATTTT. Amino acid sequence: CASSLVPGSWLSNQPQHF.

This clonotype was seen only once. This chain uses TRBV7-9 with TRBJ1-1; the match to TRBD1 covers 10 bases. CDR1 is SEHNR and CDR2 is FQNEAQ in the germline V gene (reference sequence). The CDR3 sequence is 15 residues long. V shed 4 bases, J shed 5 bases, and the junction held 7 bases outside the gene matches. The CDR3 loop is CASSSRGQGDTEAFF. CDR3 sequence (DNA): TGTGCCAGCAGCTCGAGAGGACAGGGGGATACTGAAGCTTTCTTT. Full variable domain (rest looked up from reference TRBV7-9 and TRBJ1-1): DTGVSQNPRHKITKRGQNVTFRCDPISEHNRLYWYRQTLGQGPEFLTYFQNEAQLEKSRLLSDRFSAERPKGSFSTLEIQRTEQGDSAMYLCASSSRGQGDTEAFFGQGTRLTVV.

This clonotype has a handful of counts. The chain joins TRBV4-1 to TRBJ2-1, with D uncertain. CDR1 is MGHRA, CDR2 YSYEKL, per germline. Trimming shortened V by 4 bases and J by 7 bases, and 8 bases separated the two germline ends. This CDR3 is built from 12 residues. The CDR3 DNA follows: TGCGCCAGCAGCCCATTCAGGAATGAGCAGTTCTTC. It codes for CASSPFRNEQFF.

In this sample, this clonotype turned up a few times. V is TRBV4-3 and J is TRBJ2-7, with D perhaps matching TRBD1 (6 bases). From germline, CDR1 is LGHNA and CDR2 YSLEER. V lost 5 bases and J 0 bases, leaving 17 bases between the germline ends. The CDR3 is 16 residues long. Here the CDR3 DNA reads TGCGCCAGCAGCGCAAACCCCCGGGACACCTCCTACGAGCAGTACTTC. It translates to CASSANPRDTSYEQYF.

In its sample, this clonotype was seen a few times. The V gene is TRBV29-1, the J gene TRBJ2-7; D unclear. The V end lost 0 bases, the J end lost 6 bases, and 9 bases lay between the germline ends. The germline V gene has CDR1 SQVTM and CDR2 ANQGSEA. The CDR3 has 12 residues. CDR3 nucleotide sequence: TGCAGCGTTGAAGAAGATACCCTCGAGCAGTACTTC. It encodes CSVEEDTLEQYF.

This clonotype has only a few counts. The genes are TRBV24-1 and TRBJ2-1, with 8 bases fitting TRBD1. The junction had 8 bases not matched to a gene; V was cut back by 7 bases and J by 4 bases. The CDR3 runs 15 residues. In germline, CDR1 is KGHDR, CDR2 SFDVKD. For the CDR3, the DNA is TGTGCCACCAGCCGATGGACAGGGTTATACAATGAGCAGTTCTTC. Protein product: CATSRWTGLYNEQFF.

This clonotype qualifies as large (0.1 to 1%). V is TRBV5-1 and J is TRBJ2-3; D possibly matches TRBD1 or TRBD2 (5 bases each). CDR3 length equals 16 residues. Per the germline V gene, CDR1 is SGHRS and CDR2 is YFSETQ. Trimming pared 2 bases from V and 3 bases from J, leaving 16 bases between. This CDR3 reads CASSLHLEGITDTQYF. The DNA for the CDR3 is TGCGCCAGCAGCTTACATCTCGAGGGGATAACAGATACGCAGTATTTT.

This clonotype came up a few times. In DNA, the CDR3 is TGTGCCAGCAGTTTTATAGGGGGTGATGAGACCCAGTACTTC. Protein product: CASSFIGGDETQYF. The chain joins TRBV27 to TRBJ2-5; D possibly corresponds to TRBD1 (6 bases). Germline values: CDR1 MNHEY, CDR2 SMNVEV (reference sequence). V lost 3 bases, J lost 5 bases, and 13 bases lay in between. The CDR3 covers 14 residues.

A few counts support this clonotype. V and J are TRBV5-1 and TRBJ2-7; no clear D. CDR1 SGHRS and CDR2 YFSETQ come from the germline V gene. The CDR3 spans 14 residues. V was pared by 0 bases and J by 2 bases, with 9 bases between. The CDR3: CASSLAQKTYEQYF. Here the CDR3 DNA reads TGCGCCAGCAGCTTGGCGCAGAAGACCTACGAGCAGTACTTC.

The genes are TRBV29-1 and TRBJ2-1; tentatively, D is TRBD2 (6 bases). The CDR3 has 14 amino acids. V lost 5 bases and J 4 bases, leaving 15 bases between the germline ends. Germline CDR1 is SQVTM and CDR2 is ANQGSEA. The CDR3 DNA reads TGCAGCGTTAGATGGGACTTTGCGTACAATGAGCAGTTCTTC. This encodes CSVRWDFAYNEQFF.

The chain carries TRBV7-6 and TRBJ2-7; possibly TRBD1 for D (6 bases). The CDR3 runs to 18 residues. Deletions cut 0 bases from V and 2 bases from J, with 20 bases between. The germline V gene encodes CDR1 SGHVS and CDR2 FNYEAQ. The CDR3 protein is CASSLASLGRGPPYEQYF. The CDR3 DNA follows: TGTGCCAGCAGCTTAGCGTCGTTGGGCAGGGGTCCCCCCTACGAGCAGTACTTC.

The V call is TRBV7-9, the J call TRBJ2-3; D is uncertain. The ends were cut back, 0 bases at V and 5 bases at J, with 12 bases in the middle. Germline V gene sequence: CDR1 SEHNR, CDR2 FQNEAQ (reference sequence). The CDR3 is 15 residues long. The CDR3 nucleotides read TGTGCCAGCAGCTTAGCAAGGGCAGCCGGAGATACGCAGTATTTT. Its protein product is CASSLARAAGDTQYF.

The J gene is TRBJ1-1, the V gene TRBV18; 7 bases fit TRBD1. Trimming cost V 3 bases and J 4 bases; bases outside gene matches: 11. The CDR3 is made up of 16 amino acids. The V gene's germline CDR1 is KGHSH and CDR2 LQKENI. CDR3 coding DNA: TGTGCCAGCTCACCCCAGGGGGAACGCGTAGGCACTGAAGCTTTCTTT. Its protein product is CASSPQGERVGTEAFF.

The V call is TRBV19, the J call TRBJ2-1, with D uncertain. The CDR3 runs 16 residues. With 0 bases removed from V and 1 base from J, the gap between germline ends came to 10 bases. CDR1 is LNHDA, CDR2 SQIVND, per germline (reference sequence). The DNA of the CDR3 is TGTGCCAGTAGTATAGATTCGGCTAGTTCCTACAATGAGCAGTTCTTC. Its translation: CASSIDSASSYNEQFF. Filled out from reference TRBV19 and TRBJ2-1, the complete variable domain reads DGGITQSPKYLFRKEGQNVTLSCEQNLNHDAMYWYRQDPGQGLRLIYYSQIVNDFQKGDIAEGYSVSREKKESFPLTVTSAQKNPTAFYLCASSIDSASSYNEQFFGPGTRLTVL.

The chain combines TRBV5-6 with TRBJ2-1, with TRBD1 matching 8 bases. This CDR3 has 16 residues. The J segment lost 2 bases and the V segment lost 4 bases, leaving 8 bases of the junction unmatched. Per germline, CDR1 SGHDT and CDR2 YYEEEE. CDR3 coding DNA: TGTGCCAGCAGCCGGCCTGGGACAGGAGCCTACAATGAGCAGTTCTTC. Its translation is CASSRPGTGAYNEQFF.

This clonotype was seen just once. This is likely a read error, given that the CDR3 carries no conserved phenylalanine or tryptophan at its end. V and J are TRBV7-6 and TRBJ2-7; TRBD2 matches at 7 bases. The junction had 5 bases not matched to a gene; V was cut back by 3 bases and J by 0 bases. The CDR3 totals 15 residues. Per germline, CDR1 SGHVS and CDR2 FNYEAQ. CDR3 DNA: TGTGCCAGCAGCTTTGGCGGCGGGGGCTCCTACGAGCAGTACTTA. Translation gives CASSFGGGGSYEQYL.

The chain is built from TRBV5-1 and TRBJ1-2; D is unclear. The CDR3 loop spans 13 amino acids. Trimming stripped 4 bases from V and 2 bases from J, with 9 bases between. CDR1 and CDR2 from the germline V gene are SGHRS and YFSETQ. The CDR3 DNA reads TGCGCCAGCAGCACCGCGGGAAACTATGGCTACACCTTC. Its protein product is CASSTAGNYGYTF.

The table lists this clonotype with a few counts. J is TRBJ1-1 and V is TRBV7-9; D possibly corresponds to TRBD1 (5 bases). The CDR3 has 16 amino acids. CDR1 and CDR2 (germline): SEHNR, FQNEAQ (reference sequence). Trimming removed 2 bases at V and 3 bases at J, with 16 bases between. As DNA, the CDR3 is TGTGCCAGCAGCTTAACAGACGTGGGACGTGACACTGAAGCTTTCTTT. It specifies CASSLTDVGRDTEAFF.

The chain uses TRBV11-2 and TRBJ2-2; D is unresolved. The length of the CDR3 is 14 residues. CDR1 and CDR2 from the germline V gene are SGHAT and FQNNGV. Trimming removed 5 bases from V and 5 bases from J, with 12 bases in between. The CDR3 DNA reads TGTGCCAGCAGCCCGCCGCCCGGGACCGGGGAGCTGTTTTTT. The encoded protein is CASSPPPGTGELFF.

This clonotype occurred a few times. The rearrangement joins TRBV6-5 to TRBJ2-5, with 9 positions matching TRBD2. The CDR3 is 20 residues long. Germline values: CDR1 MNHEY, CDR2 SVGAGI. The V gene end was trimmed by 4 bases and the J gene end by 1 base; junction bases not matched to a gene: 19. CDR3 loop: CASSSERGIAGADSQETQYF. For the CDR3, the DNA is TGTGCCAGCAGTTCCGAACGAGGGATAGCGGGGGCTGACTCCCAAGAGACCCAGTACTTC.

This clonotype was found a few times. The genes are TRBV7-3 and TRBJ1-1; TRBD1 matches at 9 bases. The CDR3 loop spans 19 amino acids. Germline V CDR1 and CDR2: SGHTA, FQGTGA. J gave up 0 bases and V 5 bases, and 16 bases lay outside the gene matches. The DNA for the CDR3 is TGTGCCAGCAGCATAAGAACAGGGGGCGCTTTATTCTTGAACACTGAAGCTTTCTTT. This gives the protein CASSIRTGGALFLNTEAFF.